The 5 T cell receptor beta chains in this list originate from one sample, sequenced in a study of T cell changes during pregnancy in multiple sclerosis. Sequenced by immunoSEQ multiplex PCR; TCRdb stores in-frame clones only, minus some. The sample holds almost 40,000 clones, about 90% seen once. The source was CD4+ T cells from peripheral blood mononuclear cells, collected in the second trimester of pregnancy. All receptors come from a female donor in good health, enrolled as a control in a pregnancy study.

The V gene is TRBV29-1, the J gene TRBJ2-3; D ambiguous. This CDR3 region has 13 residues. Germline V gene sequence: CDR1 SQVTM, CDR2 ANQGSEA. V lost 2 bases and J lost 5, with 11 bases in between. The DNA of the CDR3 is TGCAGCGTTGAAATAAATAGAGGAGATACGCAGTATTTT. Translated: CSVEINRGDTQYF.

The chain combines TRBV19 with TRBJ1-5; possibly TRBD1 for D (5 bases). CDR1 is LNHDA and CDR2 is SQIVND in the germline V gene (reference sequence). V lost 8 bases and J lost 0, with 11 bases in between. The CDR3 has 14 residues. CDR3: CASAGVGSNQPQHF. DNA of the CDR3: TGTGCCAGTGCGGGGGTAGGTAGCAATCAGCCCCAGCATTTT.

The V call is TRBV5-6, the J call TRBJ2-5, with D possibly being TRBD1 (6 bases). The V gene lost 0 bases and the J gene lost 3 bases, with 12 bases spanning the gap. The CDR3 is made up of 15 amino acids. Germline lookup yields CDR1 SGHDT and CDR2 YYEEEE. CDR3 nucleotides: TGTGCCAGCAGCTTGGCCCGGGACACGGAAGAGACCCAGTACTTC. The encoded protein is CASSLARDTEETQYF. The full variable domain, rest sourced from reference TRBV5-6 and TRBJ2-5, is DAGVTQSPTHLIKTRGQQVTLRCSPKSGHDTVSWYQQALGQGPQFIFQYYEEEERQRGNFPDRFSGHQFPNYSSELNVNALLLGDSALYLCASSLARDTEETQYFGPGTRLLVL.

DNA of the CDR3: TGTGCCAGCAGCGGCGGGCAGACCGAGAATGAAAAACTGTTTTTT. Amino acids: CASSGGQTENEKLFF. The chain recombines TRBV7-9 with TRBJ1-4, with D hard to call. CDR1 is SEHNR, CDR2 FQNEAQ, per germline (reference sequence). The length of the CDR3 is 15 residues. Trimming removed 5 bases at V and 5 bases at J, with 15 bases between.

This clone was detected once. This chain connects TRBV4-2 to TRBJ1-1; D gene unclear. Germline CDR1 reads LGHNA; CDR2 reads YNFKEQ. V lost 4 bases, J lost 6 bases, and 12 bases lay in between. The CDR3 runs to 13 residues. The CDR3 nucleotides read TGTGCCAGCAGCCCCAATGAGTTGCCTGAAGCTTTCTTT. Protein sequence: CASSPNELPEAFF.